A single sample is the source of the 5 T cell receptor beta chains below, sequenced in a study of shared clonotypes between healthy human individuals. Profiling relied on immunoSEQ multiplex PCR, and the TCRdb table lists in-frame clones only, not all of them. The sample lists around 2.3 million clones; approximately 94% were seen once. The specimen sequenced was naive CD4+ T cells sorted from blood. Sample subset: CD45RA+ positively selected. Receptors originate from a man younger than 30 in good health.

The chain carries TRBV25-1 and TRBJ1-6, with 8 bases fitting TRBD1. The CDR3 totals 15 residues. Germline V lookup: CDR1 MGHDK, CDR2 SYGVNS. V lost 4 bases and J lost 2; bases outside the gene matches: 1. The CDR3: CASSGTGTYNSPLHF. The CDR3 DNA is TGTGCCAGCAGTGGGACAGGGACCTATAATTCACCCCTCCACTTT.

The V and J genes are TRBV2 and TRBJ2-3, with 13 bases that match TRBD2. The CDR3 consists of 15 residues. Germline V gene lookup returns CDR1 SNHLY and CDR2 FYNNEI. The trim removed 4 bases at V and 4 bases at J, leaving 2 bases unmatched. This CDR3 reads CASSAGLAGADTQYF. The CDR3 DNA reads TGTGCCAGCAGTGCCGGACTAGCGGGGGCAGATACGCAGTATTTT. Full variable domain (rest looked up from reference TRBV2 and TRBJ2-3): EPEVTQTPSHQVTQMGQEVILRCVPISNHLYFYWYRQILGQKVEFLVSFYNNEISEKSEIFDDQFSVERPDGSNFTLKIRSTKLEDSAMYFCASSAGLAGADTQYFGPGTRLTVL.

This clone is a singleton in its sample. The chain has TRBV30 and TRBJ2-7, with 8 bases aligning to TRBD1. The junction had 9 bases not matched to a gene; V was cut back by 1 base and J by 4 bases. Germline CDR1 GTSNPN, CDR2 SVGIG (reference sequence). The CDR3 is 15 amino acids. The CDR3 protein is CAWSAYLRGRYEQYF. In DNA form, the CDR3 reads TGTGCCTGGAGTGCCTACCTCAGGGGGCGGTACGAGCAGTACTTC.

DNA for the CDR3: TGTGCCAGCAGCCAAGATAGGGGGACAGGGTTTAATTCACCCCTCCACTTT. It yields the protein CASSQDRGTGFNSPLHF. This rearrangement joins TRBV4-2 to TRBJ1-6, with 9 bases that match TRBD1. The ends lost 0 bases at V and 6 bases at J; junction bases unmatched: 6. The CDR3 has 17 amino acids. Looked up from germline, CDR1 is LGHNA and CDR2 is YNFKEQ.

The V call is TRBV7-2, the J call TRBJ1-2; maybe TRBD1 (6 bases). Per germline, CDR1 SGHTA and CDR2 FQGNSA. CDR3 size: 17 residues. V was trimmed by 5 bases and J by 4 bases, leaving 23 bases between them. The CDR3 DNA reads TGTGCCAGCAGCCCCTCAGGGGTCTCCGTAGGGACCTATGGCTACACCTTC. It is translated as CASSPSGVSVGTYGYTF.